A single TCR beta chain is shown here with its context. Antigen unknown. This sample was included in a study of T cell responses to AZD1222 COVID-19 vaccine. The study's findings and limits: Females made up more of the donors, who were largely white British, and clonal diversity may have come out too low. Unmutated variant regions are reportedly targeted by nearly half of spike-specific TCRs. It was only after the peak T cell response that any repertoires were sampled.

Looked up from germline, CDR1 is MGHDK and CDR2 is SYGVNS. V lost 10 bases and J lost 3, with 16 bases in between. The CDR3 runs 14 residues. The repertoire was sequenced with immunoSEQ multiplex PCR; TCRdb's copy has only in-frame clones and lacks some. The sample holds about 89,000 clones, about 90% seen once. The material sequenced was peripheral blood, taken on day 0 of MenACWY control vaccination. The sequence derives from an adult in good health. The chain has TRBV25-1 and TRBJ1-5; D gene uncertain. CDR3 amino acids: CAIPPGGANQPQHF. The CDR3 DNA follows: TGTGCCATTCCCCCCGGCGGAGCCAATCAGCCCCAGCATTTT.